This is a list of T cell receptor beta chains from one sample in a study of blood T cell repertoires in COVID-19. Profiling relied on immunoSEQ multiplex PCR, and the TCRdb table lists in-frame clones only, not all of them. The data contain roughly 340,000 clones, about 93% of them seen just once; the ten biggest clones take up roughly 3%. Sequenced input: peripheral blood. The origin of the receptors is a woman between 18 and 30 years old who had recovered from COVID-19. CDR3s leave out the opening cysteine and the closing phenylalanine or tryptophan.

TRBV5-4	TRBJ1-1	ASSSRVDRSNTEAF
TRBV3-1/TRBV3-2	TRBJ2-2	ASSQLWGLANTGELF
TRBV6-2/TRBV6-3	TRBJ2-2	ASSRTGATGELF
TRBV6-5	TRBJ2-2	ASSYQGTRNTGELF
TRBV30	TRBJ2-5	AWSVGGTSLTQY
TRBV4-3	TRBJ1-1	ASSQRNQGPNTEAF
TRBV9	TRBJ2-3	ASSVGPSGRLDTQY
TRBV5-6	TRBJ2-1	ASSLAGLAGGSLDQF
TRBV5-1	TRBJ2-1	ASSLVRTSSYNEQF
TRBV29-1	TRBJ2-3	SARRRETDTQY
TRBV2	TRBJ2-1	ASSGGRAAYNEQF
TRBV7-2	TRBJ1-2	ASSYRGSYGYT
TRBV7-8	TRBJ2-2	ASNLQGALGELF
TRBV19	TRBJ2-2	ASSISLRGYQNTGELF
TRBV5-4	TRBJ2-3	ASSLGAGSTDTQY
TRBV19	TRBJ1-5	ASSTLGRGDRNQPQH
TRBV4-1	TRBJ2-2	ASRNWGLTGELF
TRBV11-1	TRBJ2-3	ASSLAWGRSTDTQY
TRBV29-1	TRBJ2-3	SVGTSGGGTDTQY
TRBV9	TRBJ2-2	ASSPLVFSGSPGELF
TRBV25-1	TRBJ1-2	ASGRTRVPNYGYT
TRBV19	TRBJ1-3	ASSIGPSGAGGNTIY
TRBV30	TRBJ2-6	AWSVNPGGAGANVLT
TRBV11-2	TRBJ1-2	ASSLEGQRPYGYT